The sequence of this TCR beta chain was determined in a study of early T cells in non-severe SARS-CoV-2 infection. Study in general: Sequenced material consisted of bulk RNA (from unsorted whole blood), and chains were unpaired. Study-wide findings and caveats: Lookups in VDJdb leaned toward anti-spike CD8 responses and missed private and CD4 specificities.

After removal of 3 bases from V and 3 bases from J, the junction contained 4 bases not matched to a gene. The CDR3 totals 15 residues. Germline-derived CDR1 and CDR2 are LNHDA and SQIVND (reference sequence). TCRdb passed the 5' RACE reads through MiXCR, listing each CDR3 protein once. This sample carries over 30,000 distinct CDR3 sequences, under 6% of them seen once, and the ten largest clones take less than 15%. This clonotype was observed a few times. As yet, its antigen is unknown. This chain links TRBV19 with TRBJ1-5; 8 positions match TRBD1. Specimen: whole blood. The receptor comes from an adult who was a healthcare worker with PCR-confirmed SARS-CoV-2 infection or an uninfected control (not recorded which). The CDR3 region is CASSILDRVNQPQHF. DNA for the CDR3: TGTGCCAGTAGTATCTTGGACAGGGTCAATCAGCCCCAGCATTTT.